This is a list of T cell receptor beta chains from one sample in a study of response to subunit inactivated influenza vaccine. TCRdb reanalysed the RT-PCR reads using MiXCR and keeps one entry per CDR3 protein. The repertoire consists of about 620,000 distinct CDR3 sequences, with about 10% occurring once and the leading ten covering roughly a tenth. Sequences were derived from PBMCs from blood, sampled on the day of vaccination. All receptors derive from a man aged 50 to 60 who received an inactivated influenza vaccine. Each CDR3 is given without its conserved first and last residue.

len | v_gene | CDR3aa
12 | TRBV6-1 | ASNSPGGSYEQY
13 | TRBV6-2/TRBV6-3 | ASSNPGQMNTEAF
11 | TRBV5-6 | ASSWNTGSEQY
11 | TRBV6-4 | ASSDSSYNEQF
14 | TRBV20-1 | STTTGARNSNQPQH
13 | TRBV10-3 | AISVGDRGHNEQF
10 | TRBV28 | ASLQQGGVQY
13 | TRBV10-3 | AISESFAQQETQY
14 | TRBV5-1 | ASSAERGSSYNEQF
14 | TRBV11-2 | ASSPQPGVAKNIQY
14 | TRBV29-1 | SVEDLKGAGRTEAF
15 | TRBV4-2 | ASSHPGDSLMNTEAF
11 | TRBV11-2 | ASSKDPNQPQH
11 | TRBV20-1 | SAPGRGSETQY
12 | TRBV29-1 | SVEDREAYNEQF
11 | TRBV5-1 | ASRRQADEKLF
15 | TRBV6-2/TRBV6-3 | ASSFYSWRDRGYEQY
13 | TRBV20-1 | SARDPQEAKNIQY
15 | TRBV9 | ASSVSTGLTTNEKLF
13 | TRBV5-4 | ASSLASEHPGELF
10 | TRBV5-5 | ASSFTRGGYT
14 | TRBV4-1 | ASSQDHPLSGDTQY
12 | TRBV20-1 | SARTKGQHQPQH
14 | TRBV6-5 | ASSSYSGRWGETQY
12 | TRBV6-2/TRBV6-3 | ASRRQGGFGELF
12 | TRBV10-3 | AISDLQGQETQY
11 | TRBV12-5 | ASGFGVNQPQH
13 | TRBV5-5 | ASSLAQGVYNEQF
13 | TRBV12-3/TRBV12-4 | ASSFSTGTTDTQY
13 | TRBV6-1 | ASSSRDRLKETQY
12 | TRBV24-1 | ATRAGQGANTQY
10 | TRBV20-1 | SALRGRDEQF
9 | TRBV9 | ASSDGSEQF
12 | TRBV10-2 | ASSEASAMGTQY
12 | TRBV5-5 | ASSLNSPGETQY
13 | TRBV6-1 | ASRSGTGGSYGYT
12 | TRBV18 | ASSPPGLIDEQF
16 | TRBV12-3/TRBV12-4 | ASSLVGYKGSDWGTQY
12 | TRBV5-5 | ASSLPRDQETQY
13 | TRBV28 | ASSSGTVRSQPQH
11 | TRBV29-1 | SGGRSNTGELF
14 | TRBV5-1 | ASRPGTSGMTDTQY
9 | TRBV6-2/TRBV6-3 | AATRGGEQF
13 | TRBV7-2 | ASSRTFGGDYEQY
11 | TRBV29-1 | SVEAGTSFTQY
11 | TRBV7-8 | ASSLRTADTQY
12 | TRBV20-1 | SARLAGGHYEQY
12 | TRBV11-2 | ASSLGGTVYEQY
9 | TRBV9 | ASRGAGELF
15 | TRBV18 | ASSPYSGPGMNTEAF
12 | TRBV7-2 | ASSLGAFGYGYT